The 22 T cell receptor beta chains in this list originate from one sample, sequenced in a study of T cells in women clearing cervical HPV infection. Sequenced by immunoSEQ multiplex PCR; TCRdb stores in-frame clones only, minus some. This table lists 25,000 to 35,000 clones. Input material: blood buffy coat. These TCRs come from a woman between 18 and 75 years old with a cervical HPV16 infection that either progressed to CIN3+ or cleared (not recorded which).

Notes on this clone: The CDR3 is cut off 3 residues early in the read; its end comes from the germline J gene. The rearrangement joins TRBV7-6 to TRBJ1-1; possible D gene TRBD1, 6 bases. The germline V and J ends were trimmed by 1 base and 6 bases, with 9 bases remaining between them. The V gene's germline CDR1 is SGHVS and CDR2 FNYEAQ. The CDR3 has 13 residues. CDR3 loop: CASSLDRVAEAFF. The DNA read from the CDR3 is TGTGCCAGCAGCTTAGACAGGGTTGCTGAA.

As regards this clone: A junction boundary mismatches the germline segment, possibly from a read error. From the germline J gene comes the end of the CDR3, since the read stops 3 residues before it. The V gene is TRBV7-9, the J gene TRBJ1-2; D unclear. Germline CDR1 reads SEHNR; CDR2 reads FQNEAQ (reference sequence). The CDR3 is 13 amino acids. CDR3 bases read: TGTGCCAGCAGTTTAGGCAACTCCTATGGC. It codes for CASSLGNSYG. The entire CDR3 protein reads CASSLGNSYGYTF. Using reference TRBV7-9 and TRBJ1-2 for the parts outside the CDR3, the full variable domain is DTGVSQNPRHKITKRGQNVTFRCDPISEHNRLYWYRQTLGQGPEFLTYFQNEAQLEKSRLLSDRFSAERPKGSFSTLEIQRTEQGDSAMYLCASSLGNSYGYTFGSGTRLTVV.

A word on this clone: Read coverage stops 3 residues before the CDR3 terminus; the germline J gene supplies the remainder. V usage is TRBV20-1 and J usage is TRBJ1-2, with D possibly matching TRBD1 (6 bases). Germline CDR1 reads DFQATT; CDR2 reads SNEGSKA (reference sequence). Trimming removed 5 bases at V and 7 bases at J, with 20 bases between. This CDR3 spans 14 amino acids. The part of the CDR3 DNA that was read is TGCAGTGCTCGACCCCGAACAGGGTACGGTGGC. Translation gives CSARPRTGYGG. The full CDR3 protein is CSARPRTGYGGYTF.

As to this clone: The DNA ends 3 residues before the CDR3 does, and the rest of the CDR3 is filled in from the germline J gene. The V call is TRBV7-9, the J call TRBJ2-5, with TRBD2 matching 10 bases. CDR3 size: 15 residues. CDR1 is SEHNR, CDR2 FQNEAQ, per germline (reference sequence). The CDR3 is CASRITSGNADTQYF. The sequenced part of the CDR3 DNA is TGTGCCAGCAGGATTACTAGCGGGAACGCAGATACC.

To note about this clone: The read terminates 3 residues before the CDR3 end, so the remaining end is supplied by the germline J gene. The genes are TRBV7-2 and TRBJ1-2; a possible D gene is TRBD1 (6 bases). The CDR3 length is 13 residues. CDR1 and CDR2 from the germline V gene are SGHTA and FQGNSA. The DNA read from the CDR3 is TGTGCCAGCAGCTTGACAGGATTCTACGAC. Translation: CASSLTGFYD. The complete CDR3 sequence is CASSLTGFYDYTF.

Note on this clone: The read finishes 3 residues shy of the CDR3 end, and the germline J gene is used to complete it. The chain employs TRBV2 and TRBJ1-2, with 10 bases that match TRBD1. The CDR3 is 13 amino acids. Germline loops: CDR1 SNHLY, CDR2 FYNNEI. The J segment lost 7 bases and the V segment lost 6 bases, leaving 5 bases of the junction unmatched. The CDR3 here is CASRGGQGLGYTF. The DNA read from the CDR3 is TGTGCCAGCAGGGGGGGACAGGGGCTTGGC.

CDR3 bases read: TGTGCCAGCAGCCCCCCGGGGAACAATGAG. Amino acid sequence: CASSPPGNNE. The complete CDR3 reads CASSPPGNNEQFF. The chain carries TRBV7-3 and TRBJ2-1, with TRBD2 as a possible D gene (5 bases). The read halts 3 residues ahead of the CDR3 end, with the missing end drawn from the germline J gene. Germline V gene data show CDR1 as SGHTA and CDR2 as FQGTGA. V lost 5 bases to trimming and J lost 5 bases, with 10 bases between them. CDR3 length equals 13 residues.

Note on this clone: Read sequence stops 3 residues before the CDR3 end, and the germline J gene provides the missing end. V and J are TRBV7-9 and TRBJ2-5; TRBD2 matches at 9 bases. CDR1 is SEHNR and CDR2 is FQNEAQ in the germline V gene (reference sequence). The V gene end was trimmed by 5 bases and the J gene end by 4 bases; junction bases not matched to a gene: 5. CDR3 length: 14 amino acids. The sequenced part of the CDR3 DNA is TGTGCCAGCAGCCAAACGACTAGCGGAGAGACC. This codes for CASSQTTSGET. The entire CDR3 protein reads CASSQTTSGETQYF. The full variable domain, its missing parts supplied by reference TRBV7-9 and TRBJ2-5, is DTGVSQNPRHKITKRGQNVTFRCDPISEHNRLYWYRQTLGQGPEFLTYFQNEAQLEKSRLLSDRFSAERPKGSFSTLEIQRTEQGDSAMYLCASSQTTSGETQYFGPGTRLLVL.

As concerns this clone: Coverage ceases 3 residues before the CDR3 finishes, and the germline J gene fills in the end. The chain uses TRBV7-3 and TRBJ2-3; 8 bases match TRBD2. The CDR3 spans 16 residues. V was pared by 3 bases and J by 6 bases, with 11 bases of the junction left unmatched. The V gene's germline CDR1 is SGHTA and CDR2 FQGTGA. CDR3 DNA, as far as it was read: TGTGCCAGCAGCTTTAATAGCGGGGCTCCCCCGGATACG. The encoded protein is CASSFNSGAPPDT. The entire CDR3 is CASSFNSGAPPDTQYF.

Details on this clone: The missing CDR3 end, 3 residues past where the read stops, is filled in from the germline J gene. The rearrangement uses TRBV7-3 and TRBJ2-1, with TRBD2 identical over 10 bases. Germline-derived CDR1 and CDR2 are SGHTA and FQGTGA. This CDR3 spans 15 amino acids. With V trimmed by 5 bases and J by 8 bases, 9 bases remained unmatched. The sequenced CDR3 bases are TGTGCCAGCAGCCGAGCGGGAGGGCCAGGCGATGAG. The encoded protein is CASSRAGGPGDE. The whole CDR3 protein is CASSRAGGPGDEQFF.

Regarding this clone: The DNA ends 3 residues before the CDR3 does, and the rest of the CDR3 is filled in from the germline J gene. The chain employs TRBV11-3 and TRBJ1-1; D is perhaps TRBD1 (6 bases). The V gene lost 6 bases and the J gene lost 2 bases, with 13 bases spanning the gap. The CDR3 has 14 amino acids. CDR1 is SGHNT and CDR2 is YENEEA in the germline V gene. Incomplete CDR3 DNA: TGTGCCAGCAGTCATAAGACAGGAAACACTGAA. Its translation is CASSHKTGNTE. The CDR3 in its entirety is CASSHKTGNTEAFF.

A note on this clone: The missing CDR3 end, 3 residues past where the read stops, is filled in from the germline J gene. The genes are TRBV20-1 and TRBJ2-7; 8 bases line up with TRBD1. Per the germline V gene, CDR1 is DFQATT and CDR2 is SNEGSKA (reference sequence). The CDR3 spans 18 residues. V shed 1 base and J 0 bases; nucleotides not matched to a gene: 14. The CDR3 sequence: CSARGLDREVFGSYEQYF. CDR3 DNA, as far as it was read: TGCAGTGCTAGAGGCCTGGACAGGGAAGTTTTCGGCTCCTACGAG.

Of note for this clone: Read coverage stops 3 residues before the CDR3 terminus; the germline J gene supplies the remainder. This chain uses TRBV19 with TRBJ2-6; no clear D. V was cut by 0 bases and J by 6 bases, with 12 bases left in between. CDR1 is LNHDA, CDR2 SQIVND, per germline (reference sequence). This CDR3 region has 16 residues. The CDR3 DNA, read in part, is TGTGCCAGTAGTATAGATCCACGTTCAGTGGCCAACGTC. Its translation is CASSIDPRSVANV. The complete CDR3 reads CASSIDPRSVANVLTF.

For this clone: The read stops 3 residues short of the end of the CDR3; the missing end is completed from the germline J gene. The chain recombines TRBV7-9 with TRBJ2-2; maybe TRBD1 (6 bases). Germline V gene data show CDR1 as SEHNR and CDR2 as FQNEAQ (reference sequence). The CDR3 is 15 residues long. V was trimmed by 5 bases and J by 4 bases, leaving 14 bases between them. CDR3: CASSPRPGATGELFF. CDR3 DNA, as far as it was read: TGTGCCAGCAGCCCGAGGCCAGGGGCCACCGGGGAG.

For this clone: The read ends 3 residues shy of where the CDR3 ends; the end is completed using the germline J gene. V is TRBV2 and J is TRBJ1-2; 8 bases map to TRBD1. V shed 4 bases, J shed 7 bases, and the junction held 5 bases outside the gene matches. Per the germline V gene, CDR1 is SNHLY and CDR2 is FYNNEI. CDR3 size: 13 residues. Incomplete CDR3 DNA: TGTGCCAGCAGTGGACAGGGGTTAGGTGGC. It is translated as CASSGQGLGG. The whole CDR3 reads CASSGQGLGGYTF. The entire variable domain, with the rest obtained from reference TRBV2 and TRBJ1-2, is as follows: EPEVTQTPSHQVTQMGQEVILRCVPISNHLYFYWYRQILGQKVEFLVSFYNNEISEKSEIFDDQFSVERPDGSNFTLKIRSTKLEDSAMYFCASSGQGLGGYTFGSGTRLTVV.

As for this clone: The read ends 3 residues before the CDR3 terminus; that terminus is restored from the germline J gene. The chain links TRBV19 to TRBJ2-2; D possibly corresponds to TRBD1 (6 bases). Per germline, CDR1 LNHDA and CDR2 SQIVND (reference sequence). The CDR3 totals 15 residues. Trimming pared 7 bases from V and 3 bases from J, leaving 15 bases between. CDR3 DNA, as far as it was read: TGTGCCAGTAAGGTAATAGGGGGAGACACCGGGGAG. It encodes CASKVIGGDTGE. The full CDR3 sequence reads CASKVIGGDTGELFF.

Worth noting for this clone: Compared with germline, one end of the junction differs, possibly owing to a read error. Other DNA sequences in this sample translate to the same CDR3. This CDR3 reads CASSPQPTGPNTIYF. CDR3 DNA (partial): TGTGCCAGCAGCCCACAACCCACAGGACCAAACACG. This rearrangement joins TRBV7-6 to TRBJ1-3; tentatively, D is TRBD1 (5 bases). The read ends 3 residues shy of where the CDR3 ends; the end is completed using the germline J gene. This CDR3 spans 15 amino acids. In germline, CDR1 is SGHVS, CDR2 FNYEAQ. The full variable domain, its missing parts supplied by reference TRBV7-6 and TRBJ1-3, is GAGVSQSPRYKVTKRGQDVALRCDPISGHVSLYWYRQALGQGPEFLTYFNYEAQQDKSGLPNDRFSAERPEGSISTLTIQRTEQRDSAMYRCASSPQPTGPNTIYFGEGSWLTVV.

Concerning this clone: The read gets to within 3 residues of the CDR3 end, and the germline J gene fills in the rest. V gene TRBV5-6 combines with J gene TRBJ2-3; D remains unclear. The V and J ends lost 1 base and 0 bases respectively, with 9 bases between them. CDR1 is SGHDT, CDR2 YYEEEE, per germline. The CDR3 runs 15 residues. CDR3 residues: CASSLNVRSTDTQYF. The covered CDR3 bases are TGTGCCAGCAGCTTGAATGTTCGGAGCACAGATACG.

In regard to this clone: The observed sequence ends 3 residues before the CDR3 terminus, with the missing tail filled in from the germline J gene. The rearrangement joins TRBV11-2 to TRBJ2-7; D might be TRBD2 (6 bases). The CDR3 spans 15 residues. V was shortened by 6 bases and J by 1 base, with 16 bases between the two germline ends. Germline loops: CDR1 SGHAT, CDR2 FQNNGV. The CDR3 bases that were read are TGTGCCAGCAGTTTCAGCGGGTCCCCTTCCTACGAG. It translates to CASSFSGSPSYE. The whole CDR3 protein is CASSFSGSPSYEQYF.

With regard to this clone: The DNA ends 3 residues before the CDR3 does, and the rest of the CDR3 is filled in from the germline J gene. The chain joins TRBV20-1 to TRBJ1-6, with 10 nucleotides matching TRBD1. The CDR3 consists of 13 residues. Germline CDR1 and CDR2: DFQATT and SNEGSKA (reference sequence). The junction had 0 bases not matched to a gene; V was cut back by 5 bases and J by 5 bases. The CDR3 here is CSAGTGDNSPLHF. The covered CDR3 bases are TGCAGTGCTGGGACAGGGGATAATTCACCC.

Details on this clone: From the germline J gene comes the end of the CDR3, since the read stops 3 residues before it. This sequence joins TRBV20-1 and TRBJ2-7; 8 bases fit TRBD2. V was clipped by 3 bases and J by 0 bases; unmatched bases: 4. The germline V gene encodes CDR1 DFQATT and CDR2 SNEGSKA (reference sequence). The CDR3 sequence is 14 residues long. The DNA read from the CDR3 is TGCAGTGCTAGGGGGCTAGCGGGCTCCTACGAG. This gives the protein CSARGLAGSYE. In full, the CDR3 reads CSARGLAGSYEQYF.

For this clone: The read halts 3 residues ahead of the CDR3 end, with the missing end drawn from the germline J gene. V gene TRBV14 combines with J gene TRBJ2-3; perhaps TRBD1 as D (5 bases). The CDR3 sequence is 16 residues long. Germline V CDR1 and CDR2: SGHDN, FVKESK. With 2 bases removed from V and 4 bases from J, the gap between germline ends came to 16 bases. CDR3 amino acids: CASSQKWGRSPDTQYF. CDR3 DNA, as far as it was read: TGTGCCAGCAGCCAAAAATGGGGCCGAAGTCCAGATACG.